The rows below give T cell receptor beta chains drawn from one sample of a study of cytomegalovirus exposure and HLA in healthy donors. TCRdb's table, derived via immunoSEQ multiplex PCR, lists solely in-frame clones and lacks some. The sample has more than 150,000 clones; just under 80% are singletons. Sequencing was carried out using PBMCs. The source of these receptors is a woman aged 45-59 years in good health and CMV-seropositive. The CDR3 runs from the conserved cysteine through the conserved F or W. D genes are given only for firm matches. Clone size, where shown, is once, few, many, or a class for clones that have expanded.

>TRBJ1-1|TRBV7-9|TRBD1|-
CASSLGTGETEAFF
TGTGCCAGCAGCCTCGGGACAGGGGAAACTGAAGCTTTCTTT
>TRBJ2-2|TRBV12-5|TRBD2|once
CASGLNGGLDTGELFF
TGTGCTAGTGGTTTAAATGGGGGACTAGACACCGGGGAGCTGTTTTTT
>TRBJ1-1|TRBV27|-|once
CASQGNTEAFF
TGTGCCAGTCAGGGGAACACTGAAGCTTTCTTT
>TRBJ2-2|TRBV9|-|-
CASSVSSGSNTGELFF
TGTGCCAGCAGCGTATCAAGCGGCTCGAACACCGGGGAGCTGTTTTTT
>TRBJ1-1|TRBV19|TRBD1|few
CASSRQGFTEAFF
TGTGCCAGTAGTAGACAGGGTTTCACTGAAGCTTTCTTT
>TRBJ1-5|TRBV6-5|-|-
CASSSQDQPQHF
TGTGCCAGCAGTTCACAGGATCAGCCCCAGCATTTT
>TRBJ2-1|TRBV7-3|-|-
CASSSTVYNEQFF
TGTGCCAGCAGCTCGACAGTTTACAATGAGCAGTTCTTC
>TRBJ2-7|TRBV6-1|TRBD1|few
CASVGDSRQQYF
TGTGCCAGCGTTGGGGACAGCAGACAGCAGTACTTC
>TRBJ2-3|TRBV7-2|TRBD2|-
CASSPGGPLTDTQYF
TGTGCCAGCAGCCCGGGGGGTCCCCTCACAGATACGCAGTATTTT
>TRBJ1-5|TRBV5-6|TRBD1|-
CASSLLAGGQPQHF
TGTGCCAGCAGCTTGTTGGCAGGGGGTCAGCCCCAGCATTTT
>TRBJ1-1|TRBV28|-|few
CASSLPPGQNTEAFF
TGTGCCAGCAGTTTACCCCCGGGACAGAACACTGAAGCTTTCTTT
>TRBJ1-1|TRBV5-4|-|-
CASSLIGVETEAFF
TGTGCCAGCAGCTTGATAGGGGTGGAAACTGAAGCTTTCTTT
>TRBJ2-5|TRBV19|-|-
CAFTGETQYF
TGTGCCTTTACAGGGGAGACCCAGTACTTC
>TRBJ2-2|TRBV18|TRBD1|-
CASSTGTGGTGELFF
TGTGCCAGCTCAACTGGGACAGGGGGCACCGGGGAGCTGTTTTTT
>TRBJ2-1|TRBV5-4|-|-
CASSLFGGTSYNEQFF
TGTGCCAGCAGCTTATTCGGCGGCACATCCTACAATGAGCAGTTCTTC
>TRBJ2-7|TRBV10-3|TRBD2|-
CAISGTSGGRGYEQYF
TGTGCCATCAGTGGGACTAGCGGGGGCCGAGGGTACGAGCAGTACTTC
>TRBJ1-1|TRBV7-9|-|few
CASSSQQQVEAFF
TGTGCCAGCAGCAGCCAACAGCAAGTAGAAGCTTTCTTT
>TRBJ1-1|TRBV5-1|TRBD1|-
CASSSTGQGGTEAFF
TGCGCCAGCAGCTCGACTGGACAGGGGGGAACTGAAGCTTTCTTT
>TRBJ1-1|TRBV18|TRBD1|-
CASPTGLNTEAFF
TGTGCCAGCCCGACAGGGCTGAACACTGAAGCTTTCTTT
>TRBJ2-1|TRBV30|TRBD1|-
CAWSLPGGYNEQFF
TGTGCCTGGAGCCTGCCAGGGGGCTACAATGAGCAGTTCTTC
>TRBJ1-5|TRBV10-3|TRBD1|-
CAISESRATGTSNQPQHF
TGTGCCATCAGTGAGTCCAGGGCGACAGGGACGAGCAATCAGCCCCAGCATTTT
>TRBJ2-1|TRBV5-1|TRBD1|-
CASSFGQGAYNEQFF
TGCGCCAGCAGCTTTGGACAGGGTGCCTACAATGAGCAGTTCTTC
>TRBJ2-1|TRBV5-4|TRBD2|-
CATGRGEGGYEQFF
TGTGCCACCGGGCGGGGGGAGGGGGGCTATGAGCAGTTCTTC
>TRBJ2-7|TRBV10-3|TRBD1|-
CAISFGTGNYEQYF
TGTGCCATCAGTTTCGGGACAGGGAACTACGAGCAGTACTTC
>TRBJ2-7|TRBV11-2|-|-
CASSLDPSSYEQYF
TGTGCCAGCAGCTTAGATCCTAGCTCCTACGAGCAGTACTTC
>TRBJ1-4|TRBV21-1|-|once
CASSKWQARANEKLFF
TGTGCCAGCAGCAAATGGCAGGCCCGAGCTAATGAAAAACTGTTTTTT
>TRBJ1-3|TRBV2|-|-
CASSPIENTIYF
TGTGCCAGCAGTCCAATAGAAAACACCATATATTTT
>TRBJ2-2|TRBV5-8|TRBD1|once
CASSRDSDTGELFF
TGTGCCAGCAGTCGGGACAGCGACACCGGGGAGCTGTTTTTT
>TRBJ1-1|TRBV7-2|-|-
CASSPGQNTEAFF
TGTGCCAGCAGCCCCGGACAGAACACTGAAGCTTTCTTT
>TRBJ1-1|TRBV4-3|-|-
CASPSSGENTEAFF
TGCGCCAGCCCTTCGTCGGGGGAGAACACTGAAGCTTTCTTT
>TRBJ1-1|TRBV7-2|TRBD1|-
CASSFGGGGEAFF
TGTGCCAGCAGCTTCGGAGGGGGCGGTGAAGCTTTCTTT
>TRBJ2-5|TRBV5-4|-|few
CASSLPEETQYF
TGTGCCAGCAGCTTGCCGGAGGAGACCCAGTACTTC
>TRBJ1-1|TRBV2|-|-
CASNQGDTEAFF
TGTGCCAGCAATCAGGGTGACACTGAAGCTTTCTTT
>TRBJ1-1|TRBV5-5|-|-
CASSTDTNTEAFF
TGTGCCAGCAGCACAGACACGAACACTGAAGCTTTCTTT
>TRBJ1-5|TRBV4-2|TRBD1|once
CASSRGDDRANQPQHF
TGTGCCAGCAGCCGGGGGGACGACAGGGCCAATCAGCCCCAGCATTTT
>TRBJ2-1|TRBV5-5|-|-
CASSLDLGSNSYNEQFF
TGTGCCAGCAGCTTGGATTTGGGCAGTAACTCCTACAATGAGCAGTTCTTC
>TRBJ1-2|TRBV30|-|-
CAWSRGFDYGYTF
TGTGCCTGGAGTAGGGGTTTTGACTATGGCTACACCTTC
>TRBJ2-3|TRBV9|TRBD2|-
CASSVTGGRSTDTQYF
TGTGCCAGCAGCGTAACGGGCGGGAGGAGCACAGATACGCAGTATTTT
>TRBJ2-1|TRBV28|-|-
CASSPVTAQGYNEQFF
TGTGCCAGCAGTCCCGTGACGGCGCAGGGCTACAATGAGCAGTTCTTC
>TRBJ2-3|TRBV19|TRBD2|-
CASRTSGKSTDTQYF
TGTGCCAGTAGGACTAGCGGGAAAAGCACAGATACGCAGTATTTT
>TRBJ2-3|TRBV9|-|-
CASSVADGGTTDTQYF
TGTGCCAGCAGCGTAGCTGATGGGGGGACCACAGATACGCAGTATTTT
>TRBJ2-5|TRBV5-1|-|-
CASSYGRGQETQYF
TGCGCCAGCAGCTATGGCAGGGGACAAGAGACCCAGTACTTC
>TRBJ2-3|TRBV20-1|-|once
CSARLTDTQYF
TGCAGTGCTAGACTAACGGATACGCAGTATTTT
>TRBJ1-2|TRBV5-4|TRBD1|-
CAYYSDRAREGYTF
TGTGCCTATTACTCCGACAGGGCCCGTGAGGGCTACACCTTC
>TRBJ2-5|TRBV11-2|TRBD2|-
CASSSRLAGNIETQYF
TGTGCCAGCAGCTCCAGACTAGCGGGGAATATAGAGACCCAGTACTTC
>TRBJ2-7|TRBV28|-|few
CASSPTQGLASYEQYF
TGTGCCAGCAGTCCCACCCAGGGCCTGGCTAGCTACGAGCAGTACTTC
>TRBJ2-1|TRBV11-3|-|-
CASSFRGPNEQFF
TGTGCCAGCAGTTTCAGGGGACCCAATGAGCAGTTCTTC
>TRBJ1-2|TRBV4-3|TRBD1|few
CASSRAGQGAYGYTF
TGCGCCAGCAGCCGTGCGGGACAGGGGGCATATGGCTACACCTTC
>TRBJ2-3|TRBV4-3|-|-
CASSQERRDTQYF
TGCGCCAGCAGCCAAGAGCGGCGGGATACGCAGTATTTT
>TRBJ1-2|TRBV30|-|-
CAWSHPPGRNYGYTF
TGTGCCTGGAGTCACCCCCCGGGGAGGAACTATGGCTACACCTTC